Here is one T cell receptor (beta chain) with its context. Antigen: not known. The CDR3 contains 13 residues. Germline loops: CDR1 GTSNPN, CDR2 SVGIG (reference sequence). Trimming stripped 3 bases from V and 3 bases from J, with 11 bases between. These data are taken from a study of T cell responses to AZD1222 COVID-19 vaccine. Here immunoSEQ multiplex PCR was the method, and the copy in TCRdb shows in-frame clones only, minus some. This sample yields over 100,000 clones, of which 90% are seen a single time; 1.5% to 2% belongs to the top ten. Whole-study results and caveats: In a largely white British group with more females than males, clonal diversity was possibly underestimated. Baseline seropositives among AZD1222 recipients totaled only 5 to 7. There were vaccine-associated CD4 TCRs across spike, dominant at 160-218 and 743-854.

This TCR was recovered from an adult in good health. The J gene is TRBJ1-1, the V gene TRBV30; D unresolved. The source material was peripheral blood, sampled on day 0 of AZD1222 vaccination. CDR3 sequence: CAWRQNSYTEAFF. The CDR3 bases are TGTGCCTGGAGACAGAATAGTTACACTGAAGCTTTCTTT. Complete variable domain (other parts from reference TRBV30 and TRBJ1-1): SQTIHQWPATLVQPVGSPLSLECTVEGTSNPNLYWYRQAAGRGLQLLFYSVGIGQISSEVPQNLSASRPQDRQFILSSKKLLLSDSGFYLCAWRQNSYTEAFFGQGTRLTVV.